Detailed here is one T cell receptor beta chain. Its specificity is not known. The sample is drawn from a study of T cell responses to AZD1222 COVID-19 vaccine. The study's findings and limits: Among AZD1222 vaccinees, only six or seven were seropositive at baseline.

Clones were sequenced by immunoSEQ multiplex PCR, and TCRdb holds only the in-frame ones, with some missing. There are around 100,000 clones in the sample; 88% occur only once, and about 1.8% lies in the top ten. Sequenced here: peripheral blood, sampled on day 0 of AZD1222 vaccination. The sequence was collected from an adult in good health.

CDR3 amino acids: CASSEDGRTGELFF. The CDR3 nucleotides read TGTGCCAGCAGTGAAGACGGGAGAACCGGGGAGCTGTTTTTT. This sequence joins TRBV6-1 and TRBJ2-2, with a weak D call TRBD2 (6 bases). Germline CDR1 MNHNS, CDR2 SASEGT. The CDR3 is 14 residues long. Deletions cut 1 base from V and 5 bases from J, with 8 bases between.